The 9 T cell receptor beta chains below were found in one sample sequenced in a study of CD4+ T cells in melanoma. The assay was immunoSEQ multiplex PCR, and TCRdb's table has in-frame clones only and misses some. This sample has about 110,000 clones, with over 80% found just once. The specimen sequenced was peripheral blood. The receptors were sampled from a human donor with melanoma.

CDR3 sequence reads: CASSETRAEQPQHF. The CDR3 region has the DNA TGTGCCAGCAGTGAAACCAGGGCCGAGCAGCCCCAGCATTTT. The chain employs TRBV2 and TRBJ1-5; tentatively, D is TRBD1 (5 bases). Between the trimmed V and J ends, which lost 2 bases and 7 bases, there was a span of 12 bases. CDR1 and CDR2 (germline): SNHLY, FYNNEI. There are 14 residues in the CDR3.

The rearrangement joins TRBV18 to TRBJ1-5; TRBD1 agrees at 9 bases. Germline CDR1 KGHSH, CDR2 LQKENI. After removal of 6 bases from V and 5 bases from J, the junction contained 5 bases not matched to a gene. This CDR3 has 14 residues. The chain's CDR3 is CASSPTGGHQPQHF. CDR3 DNA sequence: TGTGCCAGCTCCCCGACAGGGGGTCATCAGCCCCAGCATTTT.

The chain recombines TRBV7-2 with TRBJ2-3, with TRBD2 matching over 13 bases. This CDR3 spans 16 amino acids. Germline CDR1 and CDR2: SGHTA and FQGNSA. Losses at the gene ends were 5 bases for V and 4 bases for J; bases not matched to a gene: 6. The CDR3 sequence is CASSARLAGGPDTQYF. The CDR3 DNA reads TGTGCCAGCAGCGCCCGACTAGCGGGGGGCCCAGATACGCAGTATTTT.

This chain connects TRBV14 to TRBJ2-7, with 8 bases fitting TRBD1. The V segment lost 0 bases and the J segment 4 bases; nucleotides outside the gene matches: 5. Germline V gives CDR1 SGHDN, CDR2 FVKESK. This CDR3 has 15 amino acids. Written as DNA, the CDR3 is TGTGCCAGCAGCCAAGAGTCCACAGGGGGATACGAGCAGTACTTC. This encodes CASSQESTGGYEQYF.

V is TRBV7-2 and J is TRBJ1-2; D unresolved. V lost 5 bases to trimming and J lost 2 bases, with 12 bases between them. Germline CDR1 and CDR2: SGHTA and FQGNSA. The CDR3 length is 14 residues. The CDR3 region has the DNA TGTGCCAGCAGCCCGGGTCCTGTAAACTATGGCTACACCTTC. Translation: CASSPGPVNYGYTF.

CDR3 amino acids: CASSPLPGLAYEQYF. The CDR3, as DNA: TGCGCCAGCAGCCCATTGCCCGGACTAGCCTACGAGCAGTACTTC. The chain is built from TRBV5-1 and TRBJ2-7, with 7 bases fitting TRBD2. Per germline, CDR1 SGHRS and CDR2 YFSETQ. The CDR3 has 15 amino acids. After removal of 4 bases from V and 2 bases from J, the junction contained 9 bases not matched to a gene. Filled out from reference TRBV5-1 and TRBJ2-7, the complete variable domain reads KAGVTQTPRYLIKTRGQQVTLSCSPISGHRSVSWYQQTPGQGLQFLFEYFSETQRNKGNFPGRFSGRQFSNSRSEMNVSTLELGDSALYLCASSPLPGLAYEQYFGPGTRLTVT.

V and J are TRBV7-2 and TRBJ1-6, with TRBD1 as a possible D gene (5 bases). V gave up 5 bases and J gave up 7 bases, with 9 bases separating them. CDR3 length: 13 amino acids. Germline CDR1 SGHTA, CDR2 FQGNSA. CDR3 nucleotides: TGTGCCAGCAGCCAACGACAGAATTCACCCCTCCACTTT. Translating it yields CASSQRQNSPLHF.

The V call is TRBV7-8, the J call TRBJ2-3; D uncertain. The germline V gene encodes CDR1 SGHVS and CDR2 FQNEAQ. V was pared by 5 bases and J by 1 base, with 16 bases between. The length of the CDR3 is 16 residues. The CDR3 here is CASSLGWSGGTDTQYF. CDR3 coding DNA: TGTGCCAGCAGCCTGGGCTGGAGTGGAGGCACAGATACGCAGTATTTT.

The chain carries TRBV7-2 and TRBJ2-3; TRBD2 might be the D (6 bases). Germline-derived CDR1 and CDR2 are SGHTA and FQGNSA. The CDR3 runs 15 residues. V lost 1 base and J lost 6, with 14 bases in between. The CDR3 nucleotides read TGTGCCAGCAGCTTAGACGCTAGCGATTCTGATACGCAGTATTTT. Translated: CASSLDASDSDTQYF.